The text below deals with one TCR beta chain. This clone appeared a few times. This receptor's antigen is unknown. Within one base of it there is no much larger clone, and no base qualities were kept. This entry comes from a study of vaccination effects on CD4 cells after COVID-19 (dated by TCRdb to between 2020 and 2023). Some background on the complete study: Across the study, the median time from the second dose to post-vaccine sampling was 72 days (range 14 to 241). The study compared SARS-CoV-2 spike-specific CD4+ TCR repertoires before and after mRNA vaccination in COVID-19 convalescent patients and infection-naive vaccine recipients. Altogether, approximately 10 COVID-19 convalescent patients and several SARS-CoV-2-naive healthy vaccine recipients made up the full study. In the study, cultures from other donors were sequenced using the Oncomine TCR Beta short-read assay on an Illumina iSeq 100. Summary of the overall study and its limitations: Among healthy vaccine recipients, nearly all vaccine-induced clones were SARS-CoV-2 mono-reactive, and just 1 of 255 was cross-reactive with common cold coronaviruses. At late post-vaccination timepoints, both infection-induced and vaccine-induced clones showed marked clonal contraction, consistent with waning T cell responses. Only a small number of convalescent patients were included, and no early post-infection timepoints were available, which limited the study.

To identify antigen-specific CD4+ T cell clonotypes by their expansion, the ViraFEST assay first stimulated PBMC with viral peptide pools and then applied TCR sequencing. After approximately eleven days of culture, CD4+ T cells were isolated with the EasySep CD4+ T cell isolation kit. Participants received two doses of either the BNT162b2 or the mRNA-1273 mRNA SARS-CoV-2 vaccine. Negative nucleocapsid antibody results before and after vaccination confirmed that the healthy vaccine recipients had no prior SARS-CoV-2 infection. Each well held around 1.9 million PBMC cultured in IMDM containing roughly 4.9% human AB serum, 10 IU/ml IL-2 and gentamicin, along with approximately 10 ug/ml peptides. Half of the culture medium was replaced with fresh IL-2-containing medium on days 3 and 7. Unless noted otherwise, every peptide stimulation condition was cultured in triplicate wells. PBMC were separated from whole blood using Ficoll-Paque Plus gradient centrifugation and were then either cryopreserved at -140C or used fresh. Overlapping peptide pools spanned the spike proteins of SARS-CoV-2 and the common cold coronaviruses HCoV-NL63, HCoV-OC43 and HCoV-229E. The QIAamp micro DNA kit was used to extract genomic DNA from the cultured CD4+ T cells.

A distance of 9 bases separates the germline ends of V and J, which lose 3 bases and 2 bases respectively. Reading the germline V gene gives CDR1 SNHLY and CDR2 FYNNEI. Taken from cysteine to phenylalanine, the CDR3 has 14 residues. Only the CDR3 part of the read is kept: 42 bases, read in frame from the first base. The method behind the library was the immunoSEQ multiplex PCR assay. DNA from the cultured, isolated CD4+ T cells was subjected to TCR beta CDR3 sequencing. The paper's data handling went like this. Non-productive TCR sequences were discarded, and reads were trimmed to the CDR3 region, with only CDR3s of 7 or more amino acids retained. Antigen-specific clonotypes were identified with the MANAFEST web app by comparing expansion in peptide wells against reference cultures. Positive clones required FDR<0.05 expansion versus reference and all other wells, odds ratio above 5, and frequency above 0.1% in two replicate wells. A clonotype was called cross-reactive if it was significantly expanded both in SARS-CoV-2 spike wells and in at least one common cold coronavirus spike condition. CDR3 similarity was assessed by Levenshtein distance using the stringdist R package, and unrooted trees were constructed with ape in R 3.6.1. What TCRdb holds here is the immuneACCESS table cut down to in-frame rearrangements. Part of the clones is not present; checked against another copy, under half of the missing clones reflect an unresolved V gene, and the others are unexplained. V and J calls and clone size are as listed in that table; D and trimming were resolved from the DNA. In this sample the table shows around 24,000 clones, roughly 79% of which occur a single time. The top ten clones comprise around 5.1% of the sample.

The specimen was CD4+ T cells from PBMCs cultured with SARS-CoV-2 spike peptides, collected after COVID-19 vaccination. Taken with the paper, the label for cell subset or site translates to: SARS-CoV-2 spike overlapping peptide pool stimulation. This clonotype was sampled from a human donor who received a COVID-19 vaccine. Some clones in this sample may be carry-over from other donors' samples. The sequence links TRBV2 to TRBJ2-3; 5 matching bases give a weak D call of TRBD1. The CDR3 protein is CASSEGLSTDTQYF. The DNA sequence is as follows: TGTGCCAGCAGTGAGGGGCTCTCCACAGATACGCAGTATTTT.